The T cell receptor (beta chain) under discussion was sequenced for a study of blood T cell repertoires in COVID-19. Study-level background: The samples span acute and convalescent COVID-19 from the United States, Italy and Spain. PBMCs, B-cell-depleted T cells, or T cells provided the cDNA or gDNA that made up the material.

Authors' data handling: Amplification with reference gene primers provided the estimates of nucleated cell counts. This table comes from immunoSEQ multiplex PCR, and its TCRdb copy is limited to in-frame clones, with some not included. From that table come the V and J calls and clone size; the DNA was used to work out D and trimming. Among 85,000 to 100,000 clones listed, approximately 90% were seen once. Germline V gene lookup returns CDR1 SGHDT and CDR2 YYEEEE. The CDR3 runs 13 residues. V dropped 1 base and J dropped 5 bases, with 7 bases sitting between them. The source of this sequence is a man aged 55-75 years with acute or convalescent COVID-19. Sequenced sample: peripheral blood. V gene TRBV5-6 combines with J gene TRBJ2-1; D not certain. CDR3 coding DNA: TGTGCCAGCAGCTTGACAGAAAACAATGAGCAGTTCTTC. Encoded protein: CASSLTENNEQFF.